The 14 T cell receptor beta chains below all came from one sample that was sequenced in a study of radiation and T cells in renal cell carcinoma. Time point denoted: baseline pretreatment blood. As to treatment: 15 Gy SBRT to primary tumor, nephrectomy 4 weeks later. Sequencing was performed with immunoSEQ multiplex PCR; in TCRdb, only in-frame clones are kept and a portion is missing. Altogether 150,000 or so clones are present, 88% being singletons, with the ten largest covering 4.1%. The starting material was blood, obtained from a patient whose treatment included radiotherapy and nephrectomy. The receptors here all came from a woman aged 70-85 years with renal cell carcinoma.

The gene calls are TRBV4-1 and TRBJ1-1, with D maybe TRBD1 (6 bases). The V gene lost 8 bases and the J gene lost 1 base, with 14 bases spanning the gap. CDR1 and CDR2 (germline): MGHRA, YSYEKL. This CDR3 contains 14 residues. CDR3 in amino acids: CASRFRGPNTEAFF. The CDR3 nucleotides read TGCGCCAGCCGGTTCAGGGGCCCGAACACTGAAGCTTTCTTT.

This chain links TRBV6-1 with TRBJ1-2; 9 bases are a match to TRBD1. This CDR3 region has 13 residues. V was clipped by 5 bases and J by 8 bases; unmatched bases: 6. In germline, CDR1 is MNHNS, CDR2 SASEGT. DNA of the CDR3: TGTGCCAGCAGTTCGGACAGGGGAAGGGGCTACACCTTC. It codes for CASSSDRGRGYTF.

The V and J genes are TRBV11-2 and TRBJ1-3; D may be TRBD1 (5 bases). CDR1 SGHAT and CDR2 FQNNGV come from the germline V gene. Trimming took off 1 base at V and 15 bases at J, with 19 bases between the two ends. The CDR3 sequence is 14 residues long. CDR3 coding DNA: TGTGCCAGCAGCTTAGGAGGGACTTCCCTCCTCAAATATTTT. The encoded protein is CASSLGGTSLLKYF.

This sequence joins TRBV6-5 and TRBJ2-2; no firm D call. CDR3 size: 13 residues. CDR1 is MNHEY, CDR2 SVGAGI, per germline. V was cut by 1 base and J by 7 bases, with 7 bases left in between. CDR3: CASSYLGYGELFF. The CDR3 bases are TGTGCCAGCAGTTACTTGGGGTACGGGGAGCTGTTTTTT.

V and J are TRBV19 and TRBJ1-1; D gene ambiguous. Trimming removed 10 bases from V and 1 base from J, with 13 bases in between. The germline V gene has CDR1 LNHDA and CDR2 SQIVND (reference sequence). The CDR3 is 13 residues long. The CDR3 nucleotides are TGTGCCACGTCTGGAGGGCCGAACACTGAAGCTTTCTTT. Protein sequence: CATSGGPNTEAFF.

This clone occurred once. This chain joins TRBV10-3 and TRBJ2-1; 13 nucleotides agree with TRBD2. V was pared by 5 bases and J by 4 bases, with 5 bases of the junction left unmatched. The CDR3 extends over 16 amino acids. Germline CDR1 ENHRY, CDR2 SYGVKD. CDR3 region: CAISTELAGGYNEQFF. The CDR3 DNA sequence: TGTGCCATCAGTACAGAACTAGCGGGGGGGTACAATGAGCAGTTCTTC.

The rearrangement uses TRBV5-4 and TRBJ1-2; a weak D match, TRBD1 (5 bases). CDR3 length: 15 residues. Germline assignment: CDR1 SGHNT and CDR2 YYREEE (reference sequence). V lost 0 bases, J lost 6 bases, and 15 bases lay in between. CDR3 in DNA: TGTGCCAGCAGCTTGGGGGGGTTTCTGCTAAATGGCTACACCTTC. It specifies CASSLGGFLLNGYTF.

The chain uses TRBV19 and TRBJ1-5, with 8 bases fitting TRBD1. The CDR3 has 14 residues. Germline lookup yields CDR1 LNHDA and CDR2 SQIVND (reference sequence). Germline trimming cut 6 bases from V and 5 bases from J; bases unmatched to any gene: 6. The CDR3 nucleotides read TGTGCCAGTAGGGGACAGGAGGCCCATCAGCCCCAGCATTTT. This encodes CASRGQEAHQPQHF.

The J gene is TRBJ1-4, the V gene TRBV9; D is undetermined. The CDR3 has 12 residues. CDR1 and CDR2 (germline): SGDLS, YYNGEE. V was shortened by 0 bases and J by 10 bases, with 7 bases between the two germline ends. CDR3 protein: CASSVVRGKLFF. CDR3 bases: TGTGCCAGCAGCGTAGTGCGGGGAAAACTGTTTTTT.

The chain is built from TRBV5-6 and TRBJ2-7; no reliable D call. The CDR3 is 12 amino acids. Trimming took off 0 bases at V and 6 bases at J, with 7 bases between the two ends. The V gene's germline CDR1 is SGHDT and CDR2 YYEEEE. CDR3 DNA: TGTGCCAGCAGCTTGGAAGGGATCGAGCAGTACTTC. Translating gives CASSLEGIEQYF. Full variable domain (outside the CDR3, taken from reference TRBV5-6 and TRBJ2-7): DAGVTQSPTHLIKTRGQQVTLRCSPKSGHDTVSWYQQALGQGPQFIFQYYEEEERQRGNFPDRFSGHQFPNYSSELNVNALLLGDSALYLCASSLEGIEQYFGPGTRLTVT.

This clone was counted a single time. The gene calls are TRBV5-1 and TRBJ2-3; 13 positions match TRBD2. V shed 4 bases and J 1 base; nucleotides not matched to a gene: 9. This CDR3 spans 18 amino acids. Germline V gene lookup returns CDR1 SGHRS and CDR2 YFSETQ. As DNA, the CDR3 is TGCGCCAGCAGCGGAATGGGGACTAGCGGGGTAGGCACAGATACGCAGTATTTT. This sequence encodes CASSGMGTSGVGTDTQYF.

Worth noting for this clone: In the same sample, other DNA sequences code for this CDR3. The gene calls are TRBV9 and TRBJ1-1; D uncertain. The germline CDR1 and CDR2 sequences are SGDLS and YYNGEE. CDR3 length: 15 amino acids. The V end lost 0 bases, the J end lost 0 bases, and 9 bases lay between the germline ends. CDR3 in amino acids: CASSVEGRMNTEAFF. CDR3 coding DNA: TGTGCCAGCAGCGTAGAAGGGCGGATGAACACTGAAGCTTTCTTT. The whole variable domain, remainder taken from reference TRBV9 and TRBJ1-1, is DSGVTQTPKHLITATGQRVTLRCSPRSGDLSVYWYQQSLDQGLQFLIQYYNGEERAKGNILERFSAQQFPDLHSELNLSSLELGDSALYFCASSVEGRMNTEAFFGQGTRLTVV.

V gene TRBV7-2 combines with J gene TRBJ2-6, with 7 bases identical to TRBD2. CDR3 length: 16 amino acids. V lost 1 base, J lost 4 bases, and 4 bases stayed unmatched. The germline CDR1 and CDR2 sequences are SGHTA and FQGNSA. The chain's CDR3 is CASSLVGGSGANVLTF. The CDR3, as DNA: TGTGCCAGCAGCTTAGTCGGGGGGTCAGGGGCCAACGTCCTGACTTTC.

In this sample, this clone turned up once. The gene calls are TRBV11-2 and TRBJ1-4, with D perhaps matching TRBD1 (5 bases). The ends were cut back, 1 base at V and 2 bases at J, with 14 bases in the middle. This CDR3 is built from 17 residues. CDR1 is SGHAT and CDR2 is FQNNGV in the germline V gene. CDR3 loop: CASSLAGHPGTNEKLFF. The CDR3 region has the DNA TGTGCCAGCAGCTTAGCAGGACACCCCGGGACTAATGAAAAACTGTTTTTT.